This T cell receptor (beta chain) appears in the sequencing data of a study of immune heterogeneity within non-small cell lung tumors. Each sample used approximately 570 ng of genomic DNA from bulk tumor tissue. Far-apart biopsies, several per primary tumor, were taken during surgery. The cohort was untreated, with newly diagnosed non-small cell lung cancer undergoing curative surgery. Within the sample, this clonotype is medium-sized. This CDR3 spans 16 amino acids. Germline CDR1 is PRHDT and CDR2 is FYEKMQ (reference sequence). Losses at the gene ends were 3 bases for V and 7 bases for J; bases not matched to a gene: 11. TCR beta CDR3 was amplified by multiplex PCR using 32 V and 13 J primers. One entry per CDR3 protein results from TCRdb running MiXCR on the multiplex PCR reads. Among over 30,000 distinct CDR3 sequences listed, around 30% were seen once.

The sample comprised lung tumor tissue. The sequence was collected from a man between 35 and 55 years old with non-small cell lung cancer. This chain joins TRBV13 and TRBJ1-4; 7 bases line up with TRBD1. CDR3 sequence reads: CASSLRRGQGVEKLFF. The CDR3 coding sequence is TGTGCCAGCAGCTTGCGGAGGGGGCAGGGGGTTGAAAAACTGTTTTTT.